One T cell receptor beta chain is described in this entry. Its antigen is unidentified. Sequence at one end of the junction differs from germline and may be a read error. The CDR3 totals 13 residues. Germline values: CDR1 MNHEY, CDR2 SVGEGT. This sample was taken from a study of T cell responses to AZD1222 COVID-19 vaccine. Study-wide results and limits: Baseline seropositivity occurred in only a handful of AZD1222 recipients.

The protocol was immunoSEQ multiplex PCR, while the TCRdb copy is restricted to in-frame clones and leaves out a portion. The repertoire consists of tens of thousands of clones, with approximately 85% occurring once and the leading ten covering 26%. The rearrangement joins TRBV6-2 or TRBV6-3 to TRBJ2-7, with a weak D call TRBD1 (6 bases). This TCR was sampled from an adult who received the AZD1222 COVID-19 vaccine. Sequencing was performed on peripheral blood, taken 28 days after the second AZD1222 dose. The CDR3 protein is CASSFSNPQGPTF. CDR3 coding DNA: TGTGCCAGCAGTTTCTCCAACCCACAGGGCCCGACATTC.